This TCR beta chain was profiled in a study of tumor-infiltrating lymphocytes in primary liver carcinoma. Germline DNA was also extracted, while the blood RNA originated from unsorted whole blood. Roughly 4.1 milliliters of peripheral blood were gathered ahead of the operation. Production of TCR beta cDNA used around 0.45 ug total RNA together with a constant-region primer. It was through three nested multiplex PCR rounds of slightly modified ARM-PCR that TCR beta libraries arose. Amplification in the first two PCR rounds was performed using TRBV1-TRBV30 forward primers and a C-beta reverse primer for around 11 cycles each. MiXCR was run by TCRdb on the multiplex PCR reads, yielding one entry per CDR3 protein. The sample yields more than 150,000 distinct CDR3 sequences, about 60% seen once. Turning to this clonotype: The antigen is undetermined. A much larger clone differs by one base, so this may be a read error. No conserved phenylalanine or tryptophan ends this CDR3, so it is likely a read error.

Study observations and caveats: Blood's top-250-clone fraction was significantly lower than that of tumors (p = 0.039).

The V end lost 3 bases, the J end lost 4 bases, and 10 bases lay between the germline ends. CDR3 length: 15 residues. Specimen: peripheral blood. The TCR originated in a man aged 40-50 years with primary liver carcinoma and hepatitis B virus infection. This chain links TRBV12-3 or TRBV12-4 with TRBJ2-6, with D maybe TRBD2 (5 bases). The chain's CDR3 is CASSFGGGGANVLTS. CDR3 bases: TGTGCCAGCAGTTTCGGAGGTGGCGGGGCCAACGTCCTGACTTCC.